The 8 T cell receptor beta chains below come from one sample, sequenced in a study of T cell repertoires in ileal Crohn's disease. Sequencing was performed with immunoSEQ multiplex PCR; in TCRdb, only in-frame clones are kept and a portion is missing. The data hold some 2,000 clones, with about two thirds observed a single time. The material sequenced was ileal tissue. The origin of the receptors is an adult with Crohn's disease.

This rearrangement joins TRBV5-4 to TRBJ1-3; D remains ambiguous. CDR3 length: 12 amino acids. Trimming took 4 bases from V and 8 from J, leaving 10 bases between them. The V gene's germline CDR1 is SGHNT and CDR2 YYREEE (reference sequence). CDR3 nucleotides: TGTGCCAGCAGCCAACTCTCGGACACCATATATTTT. Protein: CASSQLSDTIYF.

The rearrangement uses TRBV10-2 and TRBJ1-5; D is unclear. CDR3 size: 13 residues. V was clipped by 7 bases and J by 0 bases, with 7 bases between them. The V gene's germline CDR1 is WSHSY and CDR2 SAAADI. CDR3 nucleotides: TGCGCCAGCACTGACTATAGCAATCAGCCCCAGCATTTT. Protein sequence: CASTDYSNQPQHF.

This chain links TRBV6-4 with TRBJ2-1; 10 bases match TRBD2. The CDR3 is made up of 16 amino acids. Unmatched junction bases numbered 7, after V lost 0 bases and J lost 8 bases. Per the germline V gene, CDR1 is MRHNA and CDR2 is SNTAGT. In DNA form, the CDR3 reads TGTGCCAGCAGTGACTCTCCCAGCGGGGGGGCCGATGAGCAGTTCTTC. This encodes CASSDSPSGGADEQFF.

In nucleotides, the CDR3 is TGTGCCACTCGCCCGGGACAGTATTATGGCTACACCTTC. Encoded protein: CATRPGQYYGYTF. The chain joins TRBV19 to TRBJ1-2; 7 bases match TRBD1. Germline V gene data show CDR1 as LNHDA and CDR2 as SQIVND (reference sequence). Trimming cost V 10 bases and J 5 bases; bases outside gene matches: 10. The CDR3 loop spans 13 amino acids.

The chain carries TRBV5-5 and TRBJ2-7, with D perhaps matching TRBD2 (5 bases). The germline V gene has CDR1 SGHKS and CDR2 YYEKEE (reference sequence). Deletions cut 0 bases from V and 0 bases from J, with 7 bases between. CDR3 size: 14 residues. The CDR3 protein is CASSLVGSSYEQYF. CDR3 in DNA: TGTGCCAGCAGCTTGGTGGGGAGCTCCTACGAGCAGTACTTC.

This clone was recorded a few times. The chain carries TRBV6-6 and TRBJ1-1; 11 nucleotides line up with TRBD1. The V gene end was trimmed by 6 bases and the J gene end by 0 bases; junction bases not matched to a gene: 3. This CDR3 spans 15 amino acids. Germline V lookup: CDR1 MNHNY, CDR2 SVGAGI (reference sequence). CDR3 in amino acids: CASSGTGGMNTEAFF. CDR3 DNA sequence: TGTGCCAGCAGCGGGACAGGGGGGATGAACACTGAAGCTTTCTTT.

The rearrangement links TRBV5-1 to TRBJ2-7, with 8 nucleotides matching TRBD2. Trimming removed 4 bases from V and 3 bases from J; junction bases left unmatched: 12. The germline CDR1 and CDR2 sequences are SGHRS and YFSETQ. This CDR3 has 16 amino acids. CDR3 amino acids: CASSPSAGGYYYEQYF. The CDR3 nucleotides read TGCGCCAGCAGCCCGTCGGCGGGAGGCTACTACTACGAGCAGTACTTC.

The chain uses TRBV5-4 and TRBJ2-3, with D tentatively TRBD2 (6 bases). The CDR3 has 15 amino acids. Trimming pared 10 bases from V and 0 bases from J, leaving 18 bases between. Germline CDR1 and CDR2: SGHNT and YYREEE (reference sequence). CDR3: CASRAGGASTDTQYF. In DNA, the CDR3 is TGTGCCTCCAGAGCCGGCGGGGCGAGCACAGATACGCAGTATTTT.